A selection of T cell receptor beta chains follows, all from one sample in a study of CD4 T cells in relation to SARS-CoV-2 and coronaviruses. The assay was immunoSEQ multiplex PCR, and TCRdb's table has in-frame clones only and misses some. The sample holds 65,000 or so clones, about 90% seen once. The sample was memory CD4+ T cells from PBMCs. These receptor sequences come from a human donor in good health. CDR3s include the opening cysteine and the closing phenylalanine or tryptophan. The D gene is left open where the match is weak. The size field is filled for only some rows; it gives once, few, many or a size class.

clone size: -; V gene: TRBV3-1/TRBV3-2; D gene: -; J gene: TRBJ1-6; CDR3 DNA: TGTGCCAGCAGCCAAGAGGGTGGGGTGACTCGCTCCTATAATTCACCCCTCCACTTT; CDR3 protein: CASSQEGGVTRSYNSPLHF
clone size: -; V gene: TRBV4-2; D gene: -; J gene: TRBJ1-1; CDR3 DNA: TGTGCCAGCAGCCAAGACCCCTATACGACTGGGAACACTGAAGCTTTCTTT; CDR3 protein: CASSQDPYTTGNTEAFF
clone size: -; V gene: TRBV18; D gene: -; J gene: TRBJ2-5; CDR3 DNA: TGTGCCAGCTCACCCCGGGGCACAGAGACCCAGTACTTC; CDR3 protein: CASSPRGTETQYF
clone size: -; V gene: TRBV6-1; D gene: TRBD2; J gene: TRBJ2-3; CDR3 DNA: TGTGCCAGCAGTGACGGACTAGTGACGGCAGATACGCAGTATTTT; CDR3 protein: CASSDGLVTADTQYF
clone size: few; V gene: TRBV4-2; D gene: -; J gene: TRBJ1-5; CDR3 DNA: TGTGCCAGCAGCCAAGATCGGACAGATCAGCCCCAGCATTTT; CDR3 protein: CASSQDRTDQPQHF
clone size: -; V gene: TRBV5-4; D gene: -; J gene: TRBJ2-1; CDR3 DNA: TGTGCCAGCAGCTTGGTCGGGTCTAGGAACAATGAGCAGTTCTTC; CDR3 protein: CASSLVGSRNNEQFF
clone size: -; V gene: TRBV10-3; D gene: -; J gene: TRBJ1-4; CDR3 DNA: TGTGCCATCAGTGAGCCCGGACCTGGGGATGAAAAACTGTTTTTT; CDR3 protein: CAISEPGPGDEKLFF
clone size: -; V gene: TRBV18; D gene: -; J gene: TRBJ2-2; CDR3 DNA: TGTGCCAGCTCAGACACCGGGGAGCTGTTTTTT; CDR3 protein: CASSDTGELFF
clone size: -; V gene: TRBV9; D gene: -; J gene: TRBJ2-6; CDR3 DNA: TGTGCCAGCAGCGTAAAGACCCAGGCTAACTCTGGGGCCAACGTCCTGACTTTC; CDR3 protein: CASSVKTQANSGANVLTF
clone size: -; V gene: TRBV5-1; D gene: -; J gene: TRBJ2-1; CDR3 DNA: TGCGCCAGCAGCTTGGATAGCGTCGACAATGAGCAGTTCTTC; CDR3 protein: CASSLDSVDNEQFF
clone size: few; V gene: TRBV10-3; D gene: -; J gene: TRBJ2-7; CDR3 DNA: TGTGCCACGTGGGAGTACGAGCAGTACTTC; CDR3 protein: CATWEYEQYF
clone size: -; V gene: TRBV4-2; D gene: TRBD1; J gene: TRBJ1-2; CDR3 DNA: TGTGCCAGCAGCCAGACCGGGACAGGCCGTGGCTACACCTTC; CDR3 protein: CASSQTGTGRGYTF
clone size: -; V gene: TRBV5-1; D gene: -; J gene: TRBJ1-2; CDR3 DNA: TGCGCCAGCAGCTCAATTTATGGCTACACCTTC; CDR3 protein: CASSSIYGYTF
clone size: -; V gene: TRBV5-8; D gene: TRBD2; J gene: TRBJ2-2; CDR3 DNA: TGTGCCAGCGATGAAAGGACTAGCGGGGGAGAGAACACCGGGGAGCTGTTTTTT; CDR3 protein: CASDERTSGGENTGELFF
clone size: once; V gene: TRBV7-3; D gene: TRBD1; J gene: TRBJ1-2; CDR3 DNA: TGTGCCAGCAGCTCGGGACAGGGACTTATAAAGTATGGCTACACCTTC; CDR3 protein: CASSSGQGLIKYGYTF
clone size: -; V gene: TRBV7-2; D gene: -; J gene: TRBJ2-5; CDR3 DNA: TGTGCCAGCAGCTTAGATTTACCCGGTGGCCAAGAGACCCAGTACTTC; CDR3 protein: CASSLDLPGGQETQYF
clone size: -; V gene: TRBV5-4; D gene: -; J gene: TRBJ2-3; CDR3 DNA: TGTGCCAGCAGCTTGGGGGGCGGAGAAGATACGCAGTATTTT; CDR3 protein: CASSLGGGEDTQYF
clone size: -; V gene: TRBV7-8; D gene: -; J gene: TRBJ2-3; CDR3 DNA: TGTGCCAGCACCTTAGTTCCGGGCACAGATACGCAGTATTTT; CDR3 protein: CASTLVPGTDTQYF
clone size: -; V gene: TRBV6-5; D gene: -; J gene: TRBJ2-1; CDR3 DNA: TGTGCCAGCAGTATCAGGGGTTACAATGAGCAGTTCTTC; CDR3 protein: CASSIRGYNEQFF
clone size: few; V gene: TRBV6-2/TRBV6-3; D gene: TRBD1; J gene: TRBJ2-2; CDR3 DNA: TGTGCCAGCAGTCCCAGGGGGCGCGGCACCGGGGAGCTGTTTTTT; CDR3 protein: CASSPRGRGTGELFF
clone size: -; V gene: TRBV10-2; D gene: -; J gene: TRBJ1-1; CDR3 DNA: TGCGCCAGCAGGAGGCCGGGGGTCGGAACTGAAGCTTTCTTT; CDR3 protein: CASRRPGVGTEAFF
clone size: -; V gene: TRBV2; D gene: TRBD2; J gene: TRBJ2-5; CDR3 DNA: TGTGCCAGCAACGGGCGGGGGATACAAGAGACCCAGTACTTC; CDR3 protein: CASNGRGIQETQYF
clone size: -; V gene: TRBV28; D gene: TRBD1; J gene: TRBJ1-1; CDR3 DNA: TGTGCCAGCAGTTTATACAGGGGGCGCGGGGGCACTGAAGCTTTCTTT; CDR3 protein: CASSLYRGRGGTEAFF
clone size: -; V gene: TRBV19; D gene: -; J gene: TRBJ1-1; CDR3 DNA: TGTGCCAGTAGTATTGGGTGGAACACTGAAGCTTTCTTT; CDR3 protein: CASSIGWNTEAFF
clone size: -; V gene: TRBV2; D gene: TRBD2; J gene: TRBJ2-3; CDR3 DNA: TGTGCCAGCAGTGAGGGACTAGGCCCAGATACGCAGTATTTT; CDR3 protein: CASSEGLGPDTQYF
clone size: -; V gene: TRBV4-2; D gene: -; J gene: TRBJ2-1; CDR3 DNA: TGTGCCAGCAGCCAACAAGTAGTCCTCGATGAGCAGTTCTTC; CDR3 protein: CASSQQVVLDEQFF
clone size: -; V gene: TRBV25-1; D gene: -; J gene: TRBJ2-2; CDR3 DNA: TGTGCCAGCAGTGCCCCGGGGACCGGGGAGCTGTTTTTT; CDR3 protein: CASSAPGTGELFF
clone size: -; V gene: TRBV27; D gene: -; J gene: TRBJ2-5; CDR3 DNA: TGTGCCAGCAGTTCCCACAGGGTCCAAGAGACCCAGTACTTC; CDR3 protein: CASSSHRVQETQYF